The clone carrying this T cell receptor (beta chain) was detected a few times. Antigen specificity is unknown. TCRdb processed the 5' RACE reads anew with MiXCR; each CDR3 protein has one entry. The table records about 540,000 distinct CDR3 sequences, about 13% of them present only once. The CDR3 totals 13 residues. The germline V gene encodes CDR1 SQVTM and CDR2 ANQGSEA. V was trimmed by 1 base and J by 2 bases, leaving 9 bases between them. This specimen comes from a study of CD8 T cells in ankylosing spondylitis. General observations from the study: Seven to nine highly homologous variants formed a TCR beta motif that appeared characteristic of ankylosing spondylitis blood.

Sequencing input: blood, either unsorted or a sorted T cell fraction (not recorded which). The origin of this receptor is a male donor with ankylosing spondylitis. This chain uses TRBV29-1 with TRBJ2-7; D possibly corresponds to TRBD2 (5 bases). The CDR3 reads CSVEVAGAYEQYF. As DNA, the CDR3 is TGCAGCGTTGAAGTTGCCGGGGCCTACGAGCAGTACTTC.